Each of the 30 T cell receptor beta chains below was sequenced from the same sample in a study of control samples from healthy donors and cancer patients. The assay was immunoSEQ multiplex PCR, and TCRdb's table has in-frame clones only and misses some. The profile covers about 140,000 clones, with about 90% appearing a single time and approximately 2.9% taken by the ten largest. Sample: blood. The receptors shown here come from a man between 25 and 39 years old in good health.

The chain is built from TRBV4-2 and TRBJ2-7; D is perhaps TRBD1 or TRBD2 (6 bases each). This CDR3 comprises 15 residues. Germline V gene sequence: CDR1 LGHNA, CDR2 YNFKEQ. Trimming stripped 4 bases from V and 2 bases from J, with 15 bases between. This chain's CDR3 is CASSLNLGGPYEQYF. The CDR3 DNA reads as TGTGCCAGCAGCCTCAACTTGGGGGGCCCCTACGAGCAGTACTTC.

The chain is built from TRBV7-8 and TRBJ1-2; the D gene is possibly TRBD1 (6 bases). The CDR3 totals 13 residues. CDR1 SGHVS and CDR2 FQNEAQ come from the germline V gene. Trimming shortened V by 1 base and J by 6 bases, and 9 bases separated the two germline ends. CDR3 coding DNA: TGTGCCAGCAGCTTAGATGCAGGGGATGGCTACACCTTC. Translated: CASSLDAGDGYTF.

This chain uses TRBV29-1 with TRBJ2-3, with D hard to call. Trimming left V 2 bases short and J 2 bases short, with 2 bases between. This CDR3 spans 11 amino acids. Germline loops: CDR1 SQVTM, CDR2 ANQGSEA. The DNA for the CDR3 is TGCAGCGTTGAATACACAGATACGCAGTATTTT. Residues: CSVEYTDTQYF.

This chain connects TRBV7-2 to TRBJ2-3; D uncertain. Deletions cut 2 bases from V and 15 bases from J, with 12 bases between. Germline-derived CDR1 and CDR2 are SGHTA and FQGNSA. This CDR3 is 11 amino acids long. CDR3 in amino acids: CASSLKSHLYF. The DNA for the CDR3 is TGTGCCAGCAGCTTAAAGTCCCACCTCTATTTT.

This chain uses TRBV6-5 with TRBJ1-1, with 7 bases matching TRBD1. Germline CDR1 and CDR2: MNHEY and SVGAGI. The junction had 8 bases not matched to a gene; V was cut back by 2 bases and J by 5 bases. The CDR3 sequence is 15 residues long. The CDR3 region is CASSYQRGLGTEAFF. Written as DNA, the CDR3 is TGTGCCAGCAGTTACCAGAGGGGGCTGGGGACTGAAGCTTTCTTT.

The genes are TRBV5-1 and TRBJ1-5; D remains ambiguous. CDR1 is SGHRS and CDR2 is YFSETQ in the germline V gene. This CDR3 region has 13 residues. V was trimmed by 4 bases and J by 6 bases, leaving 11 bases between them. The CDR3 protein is CASSPGWGQPQHF. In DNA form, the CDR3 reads TGCGCCAGCAGCCCCGGATGGGGTCAGCCCCAGCATTTT. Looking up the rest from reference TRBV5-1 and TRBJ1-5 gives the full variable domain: KAGVTQTPRYLIKTRGQQVTLSCSPISGHRSVSWYQQTPGQGLQFLFEYFSETQRNKGNFPGRFSGRQFSNSRSEMNVSTLELGDSALYLCASSPGWGQPQHFGDGTRLSIL.

The CDR3 reads CASSLAIPGQGLYGYTF. The CDR3 region has the DNA TGTGCCAGCAGCTTAGCGATACCGGGACAGGGGCTCTATGGCTACACCTTC. The chain joins TRBV7-3 to TRBJ1-2; 10 bases align to TRBD1. This CDR3 is 17 amino acids long. CDR1 and CDR2 from the germline V gene are SGHTA and FQGTGA. Losses at the gene ends were 2 bases for V and 4 bases for J; bases not matched to a gene: 10.

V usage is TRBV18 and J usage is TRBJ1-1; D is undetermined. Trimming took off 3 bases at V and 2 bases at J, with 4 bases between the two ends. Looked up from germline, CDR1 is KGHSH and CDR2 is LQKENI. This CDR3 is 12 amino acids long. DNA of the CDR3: TGTGCCAGCTCACCGGCTAACACTGAAGCTTTCTTT. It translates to CASSPANTEAFF.

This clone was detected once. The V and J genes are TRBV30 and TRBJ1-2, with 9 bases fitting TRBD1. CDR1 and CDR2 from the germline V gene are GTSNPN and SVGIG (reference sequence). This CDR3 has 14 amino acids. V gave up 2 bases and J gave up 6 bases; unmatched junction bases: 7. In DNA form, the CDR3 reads TGTGCCTGGAGTATCACACAGGGGGCGGATGGCTACACCTTC. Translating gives CAWSITQGADGYTF.

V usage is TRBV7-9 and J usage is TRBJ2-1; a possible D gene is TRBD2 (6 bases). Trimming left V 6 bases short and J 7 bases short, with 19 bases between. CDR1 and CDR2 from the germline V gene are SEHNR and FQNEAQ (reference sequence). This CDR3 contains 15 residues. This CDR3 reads CASRRQSTSQNEQFF. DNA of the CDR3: TGTGCCAGCAGGCGACAATCAACTAGCCAGAATGAGCAGTTCTTC.

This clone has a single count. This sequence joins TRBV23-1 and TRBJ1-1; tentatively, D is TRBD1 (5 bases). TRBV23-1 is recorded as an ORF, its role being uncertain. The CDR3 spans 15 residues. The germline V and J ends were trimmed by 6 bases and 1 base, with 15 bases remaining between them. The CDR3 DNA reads TGCGCCAGCAGGACGGCCGGGGGTAGGAACACTGAAGCTTTCTTT. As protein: CASRTAGGRNTEAFF.

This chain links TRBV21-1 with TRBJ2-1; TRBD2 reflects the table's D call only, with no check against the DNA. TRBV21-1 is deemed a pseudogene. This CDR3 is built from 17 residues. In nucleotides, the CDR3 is TGTGCCAGCAGCAAAGGTGGTAGCGGGGACTCCTACAATGAGCAGTTCTTC. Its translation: CASSKGGSGDSYNEQFF.

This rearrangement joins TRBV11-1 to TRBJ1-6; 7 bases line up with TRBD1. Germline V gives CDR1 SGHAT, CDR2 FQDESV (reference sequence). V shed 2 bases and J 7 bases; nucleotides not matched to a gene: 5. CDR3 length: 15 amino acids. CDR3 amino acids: CASSLRTGFNSPLHF. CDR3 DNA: TGTGCCAGCAGCTTAAGGACAGGCTTCAATTCACCCCTCCACTTT.

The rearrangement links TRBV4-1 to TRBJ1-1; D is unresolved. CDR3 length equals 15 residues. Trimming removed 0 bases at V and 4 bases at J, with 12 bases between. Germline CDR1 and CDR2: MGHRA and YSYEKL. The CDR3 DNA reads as TGCGCCAGCAGCCAAGACCCTGGCGTACCCACTGAAGCTTTCTTT. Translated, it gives CASSQDPGVPTEAFF.

The CDR3, as DNA: TGTGCCAGCTCACCATCCCCGCGGCAGCCCCAGCATTTT. Protein product: CASSPSPRQPQHF. The chain uses TRBV18 and TRBJ1-5; D is unclear. CDR3 length equals 13 residues. V lost 2 bases, J lost 7 bases, and 9 bases lay in between. The germline CDR1 and CDR2 sequences are KGHSH and LQKENI.

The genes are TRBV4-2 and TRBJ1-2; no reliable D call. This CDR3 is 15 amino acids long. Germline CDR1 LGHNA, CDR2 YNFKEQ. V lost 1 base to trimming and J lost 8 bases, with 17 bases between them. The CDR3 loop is CASSQGRTSYAGYTF. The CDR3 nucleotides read TGTGCCAGCAGCCAAGGGAGGACCTCCTATGCGGGCTACACCTTC.

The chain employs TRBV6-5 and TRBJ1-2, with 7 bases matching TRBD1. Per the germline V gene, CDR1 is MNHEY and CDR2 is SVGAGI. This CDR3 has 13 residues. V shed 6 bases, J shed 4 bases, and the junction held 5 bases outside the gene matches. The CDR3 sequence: CASSRQGSYGYTF. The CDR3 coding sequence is TGTGCCAGCAGCCGACAGGGCAGCTATGGCTACACCTTC.

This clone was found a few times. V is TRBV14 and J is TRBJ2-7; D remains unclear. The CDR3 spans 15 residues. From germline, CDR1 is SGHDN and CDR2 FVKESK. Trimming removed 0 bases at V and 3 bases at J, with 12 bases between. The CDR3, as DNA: TGTGCCAGCAGCCAAGATTGGGTGTCCCACTACGAGCAGTACTTC. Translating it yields CASSQDWVSHYEQYF.

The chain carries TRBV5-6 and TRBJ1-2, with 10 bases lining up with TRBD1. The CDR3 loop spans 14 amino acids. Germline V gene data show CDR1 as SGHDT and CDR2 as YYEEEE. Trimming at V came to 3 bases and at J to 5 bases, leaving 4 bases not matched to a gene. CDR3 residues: CASSSEGQGYGYTF. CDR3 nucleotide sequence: TGTGCCAGCAGCTCGGAGGGACAGGGGTATGGCTACACCTTC.

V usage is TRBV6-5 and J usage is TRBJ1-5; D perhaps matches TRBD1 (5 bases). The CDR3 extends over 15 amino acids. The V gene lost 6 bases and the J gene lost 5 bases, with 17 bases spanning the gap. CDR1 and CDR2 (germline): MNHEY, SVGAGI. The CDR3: CASSSRGDEYQPQHF. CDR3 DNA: TGTGCCAGCAGCTCGAGAGGGGATGAGTATCAGCCCCAGCATTTT.

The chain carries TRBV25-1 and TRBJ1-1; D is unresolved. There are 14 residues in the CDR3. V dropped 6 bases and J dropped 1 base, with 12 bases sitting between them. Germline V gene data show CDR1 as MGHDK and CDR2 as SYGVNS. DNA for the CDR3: TGTGCCAGCAGCCTCAGGTCTGGGAACACTGAAGCTTTCTTT. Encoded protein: CASSLRSGNTEAFF.

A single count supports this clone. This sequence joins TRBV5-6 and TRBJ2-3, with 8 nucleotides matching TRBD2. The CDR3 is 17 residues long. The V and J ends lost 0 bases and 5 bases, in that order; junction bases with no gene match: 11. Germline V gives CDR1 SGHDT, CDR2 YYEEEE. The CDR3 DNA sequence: TGTGCCAGCAGCTTGGCCTCAGCGGGGGACCCGAGAGATACGCAGTATTTT. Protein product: CASSLASAGDPRDTQYF.

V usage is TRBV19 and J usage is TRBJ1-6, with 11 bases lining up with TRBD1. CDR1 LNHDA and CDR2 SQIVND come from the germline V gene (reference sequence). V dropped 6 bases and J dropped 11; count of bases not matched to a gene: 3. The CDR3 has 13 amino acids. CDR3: CASRDRGPTPLHF. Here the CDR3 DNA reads TGTGCCAGTAGGGACAGGGGGCCCACACCCCTCCACTTT.

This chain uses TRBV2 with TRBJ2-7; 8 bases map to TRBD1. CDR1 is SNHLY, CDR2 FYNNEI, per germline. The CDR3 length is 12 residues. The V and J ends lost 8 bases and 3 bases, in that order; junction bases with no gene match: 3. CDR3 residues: CASLTGVYEQYF. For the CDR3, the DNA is TGTGCCAGCTTGACAGGGGTCTACGAGCAGTACTTC.

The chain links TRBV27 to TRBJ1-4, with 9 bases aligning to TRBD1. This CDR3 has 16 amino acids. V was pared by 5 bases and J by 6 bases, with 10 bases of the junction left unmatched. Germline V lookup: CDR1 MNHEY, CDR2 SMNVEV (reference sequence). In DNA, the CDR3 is TGTGCCAGCAGTCCCCGGGGGACAGGGACTCATGAAAAACTGTTTTTT. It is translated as CASSPRGTGTHEKLFF.

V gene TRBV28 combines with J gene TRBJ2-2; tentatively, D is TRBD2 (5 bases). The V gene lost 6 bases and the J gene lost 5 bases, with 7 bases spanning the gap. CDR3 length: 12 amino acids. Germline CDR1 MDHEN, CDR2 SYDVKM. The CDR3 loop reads CASRRGTGELFF. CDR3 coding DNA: TGTGCCAGCAGACGAGGGACCGGGGAGCTGTTTTTT.

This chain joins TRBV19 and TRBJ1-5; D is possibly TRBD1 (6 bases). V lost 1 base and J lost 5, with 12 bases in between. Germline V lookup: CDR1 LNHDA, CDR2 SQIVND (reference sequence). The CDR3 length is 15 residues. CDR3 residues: CASSIGTVFHQPQHF. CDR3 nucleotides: TGTGCCAGTAGTATAGGGACAGTTTTTCATCAGCCCCAGCATTTT.

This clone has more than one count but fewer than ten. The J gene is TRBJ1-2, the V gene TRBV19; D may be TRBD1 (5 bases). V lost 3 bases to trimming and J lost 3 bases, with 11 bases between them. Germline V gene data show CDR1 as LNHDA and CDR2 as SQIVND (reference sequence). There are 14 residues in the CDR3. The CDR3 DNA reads TGTGCCAGTAGTATGGGACCGGACGACTATGGCTACACCTTC. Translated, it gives CASSMGPDDYGYTF.

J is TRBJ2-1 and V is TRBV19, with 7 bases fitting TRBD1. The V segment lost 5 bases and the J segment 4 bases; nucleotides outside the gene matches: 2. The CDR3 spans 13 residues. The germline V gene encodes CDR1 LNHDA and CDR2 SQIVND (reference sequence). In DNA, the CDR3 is TGTGCCAGTAGTGGGACAGATTACAATGAGCAGTTCTTC. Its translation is CASSGTDYNEQFF.

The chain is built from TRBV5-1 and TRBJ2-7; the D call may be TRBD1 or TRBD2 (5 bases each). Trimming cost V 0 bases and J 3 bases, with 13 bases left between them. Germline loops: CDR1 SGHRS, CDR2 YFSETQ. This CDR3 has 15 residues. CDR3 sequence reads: CASSLDGTDFYEQYF. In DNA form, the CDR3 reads TGCGCCAGCAGCTTGGATGGGACGGATTTCTACGAGCAGTACTTC.